Listed here are 32 T cell receptor beta chains from one sample, sequenced in a study of siplizumab effects on memory and regulatory T cells. Repertoires were generated with immunoSEQ multiplex PCR, while TCRdb's copy carries only in-frame clones and drops some. The profile shows about 72,000 clones, 75% to 95% of them singletons. The sample consisted of CD8+ T cells sorted from blood. All receptors derive from a human donor in good health.

By its share, this clone is medium-sized. This sequence joins TRBV13 and TRBJ2-7, with 8 bases matching TRBD2. This CDR3 spans 15 amino acids. The V gene's germline CDR1 is PRHDT and CDR2 FYEKMQ (reference sequence). V lost 7 bases to trimming and J lost 1 base; unmatched junction nucleotides: 9. CDR3 loop: CASTKKRELSYEQYF. The CDR3 region has the DNA TGTGCCAGCACCAAGAAGCGGGAGTTATCCTACGAGCAGTACTTC.

V is TRBV25-1 and J is TRBJ2-3; D is ambiguous. Per the germline V gene, CDR1 is MGHDK and CDR2 is SYGVNS. V lost 4 bases, J lost 2 bases, and 16 bases lay in between. This CDR3 region has 16 residues. The CDR3 sequence: CASSGGVGLHTDTQYF. DNA for the CDR3: TGTGCCAGCAGTGGTGGGGTGGGCCTTCACACAGATACGCAGTATTTT.

The rearrangement uses TRBV7-9 and TRBJ2-7; 8 bases map to TRBD2. V was pared by 7 bases and J by 1 base, with 6 bases of the junction left unmatched. The length of the CDR3 is 14 residues. Germline V gives CDR1 SEHNR, CDR2 FQNEAQ (reference sequence). CDR3 sequence reads: CASIGGGGSYEQYF. The DNA of the CDR3 is TGTGCCAGCATAGGAGGCGGGGGGTCCTACGAGCAGTACTTC.

This clone was found a few times. The rearrangement links TRBV7-9 to TRBJ2-1, with 7 bases lining up with TRBD2. The CDR3 runs to 15 residues. The V gene's germline CDR1 is SEHNR and CDR2 FQNEAQ (reference sequence). Germline trimming cut 5 bases from V and 2 bases from J; bases unmatched to any gene: 6. The CDR3 region has the DNA TGTGCCAGCAGCCCTTGGGGGGGAGCCTACAATGAGCAGTTCTTC. As protein: CASSPWGGAYNEQFF.

This sequence joins TRBV27 and TRBJ1-6; a weak D match, TRBD1 (5 bases). Germline V gene lookup returns CDR1 MNHEY and CDR2 SMNVEV (reference sequence). Trimming left V 3 bases short and J 0 bases short, with 9 bases between. The CDR3 runs 16 residues. This chain's CDR3 is CASSFWGNSYNSPLHF. CDR3 bases: TGTGCCAGCAGTTTTTGGGGGAACTCCTATAATTCACCCCTCCACTTT.

The chain recombines TRBV10-2 with TRBJ2-5; TRBD2 agrees at 10 bases. The CDR3 runs to 16 residues. V gave up 0 bases and J gave up 6 bases; unmatched junction bases: 7. Germline V gene data show CDR1 as WSHSY and CDR2 as SAAADI. For the CDR3, the DNA is TGCGCCAGCAGTGAGTCTGCCCGGACTAGCGGCAAGACCCAGTACTTC. Protein product: CASSESARTSGKTQYF.

V usage is TRBV5-4 and J usage is TRBJ2-7; 7 bases are shared with TRBD1. This CDR3 comprises 17 residues. CDR1 is SGHNT, CDR2 YYREEE, per germline (reference sequence). The J segment lost 3 bases and the V segment lost 0 bases, leaving 12 bases of the junction unmatched. The CDR3 loop is CASSLGQGLGTGYEQYF. CDR3 DNA sequence: TGTGCCAGCAGCTTGGGACAGGGCCTGGGAACCGGCTACGAGCAGTACTTC.

The chain links TRBV11-3 to TRBJ2-7; TRBD2 is a possible D gene (5 bases). The length of the CDR3 is 13 residues. Germline V gene sequence: CDR1 SGHNT, CDR2 YENEEA. V was shortened by 3 bases and J by 5 bases, with 11 bases between the two germline ends. DNA for the CDR3: TGTGCCAGCAGCTTCTACCCAGCGGACGAGCAGTACTTC. Translated, it gives CASSFYPADEQYF.

This clone was picked up one time. V is TRBV6-4 and J is TRBJ2-1; TRBD2 matches at 8 bases. CDR3 length: 13 residues. V lost 2 bases and J lost 10; bases outside the gene matches: 4. Germline assignment: CDR1 MRHNA and CDR2 SNTAGT. The CDR3 coding sequence is TGTGCCAGCAGTGACGGGGCTAGCGGGGAGCAGTTCTTC. This gives the protein CASSDGASGEQFF.

This chain links TRBV6-4 with TRBJ2-2; D is ambiguous. V lost 4 bases, J lost 5 bases, and 11 bases lay in between. Germline V gives CDR1 MRHNA, CDR2 SNTAGT. This CDR3 has 14 amino acids. CDR3 nucleotide sequence: TGTGCCAGCAGTGTGGCAGGAGAGACCGGGGAGCTGTTTTTT. It encodes CASSVAGETGELFF.

The chain recombines TRBV5-5 with TRBJ2-7; tentatively, D is TRBD1 (6 bases). CDR1 SGHKS and CDR2 YYEKEE come from the germline V gene (reference sequence). This CDR3 is 14 amino acids long. V shed 4 bases and J shed 3 bases, with 14 bases lying between them. CDR3 in DNA: TGTGCCAGCAGCCTCACCGGGACATACTACGAGCAGTACTTC. This translates into CASSLTGTYYEQYF.

This chain joins TRBV7-2 and TRBJ2-7; 14 bases match TRBD2. The germline V gene encodes CDR1 SGHTA and CDR2 FQGNSA. V shed 1 base and J 3 bases; nucleotides not matched to a gene: 5. The length of the CDR3 is 17 residues. This CDR3 reads CASSLDGLAGGIYEQYF. CDR3 in DNA: TGTGCCAGCAGCTTAGACGGACTAGCGGGGGGTATCTACGAGCAGTACTTC.

The CDR3 region has the DNA TGTGCCAGCAGTTACTCGGACCCGGGGGTCACTGAAGCTTTCTTT. Translating gives CASSYSDPGVTEAFF. The chain has TRBV6-5 and TRBJ1-1; D possibly corresponds to TRBD1 (5 bases). Germline CDR1 is MNHEY and CDR2 is SVGAGI. V was shortened by 0 bases and J by 4 bases, with 12 bases between the two germline ends. This CDR3 contains 15 residues.

The table lists this clone with a few counts. The chain joins TRBV2 to TRBJ2-7; TRBD1 matches at 9 bases. The V segment lost 6 bases and the J segment 0 bases; nucleotides outside the gene matches: 3. In germline, CDR1 is SNHLY, CDR2 FYNNEI. The CDR3 is 14 amino acids. DNA of the CDR3: TGTGCCAGCAGGGGGACAGGGCTCTCCTACGAGCAGTACTTC. Encoded protein: CASRGTGLSYEQYF.

This chain joins TRBV19 and TRBJ2-7, with unresolved D. The CDR3 sequence is 12 residues long. CDR1 and CDR2 (germline): LNHDA, SQIVND (reference sequence). V gave up 7 bases and J gave up 3 bases, with 10 bases separating them. DNA of the CDR3: TGTGCCAGTATGGGCAGCCTCTACGAGCAGTACTTC. Translation: CASMGSLYEQYF.

The chain has TRBV29-1 and TRBJ2-7, with 9 nucleotides matching TRBD1. The J segment lost 5 bases and the V segment lost 1 base, leaving 6 bases of the junction unmatched. The CDR3 has 14 amino acids. Germline V lookup: CDR1 SQVTM, CDR2 ANQGSEA. This CDR3 is CSVEAGTGHNEQYF. As DNA, the CDR3 is TGCAGCGTTGAAGCCGGGACAGGGCACAACGAGCAGTACTTC.

The J gene is TRBJ1-5, the V gene TRBV7-6, with D possibly being TRBD1 (5 bases). This CDR3 is built from 14 residues. The ends were cut back, 1 base at V and 4 bases at J, with 8 bases in the middle. Germline V gene lookup returns CDR1 SGHVS and CDR2 FNYEAQ. For the CDR3, the DNA is TGTGCCAGCAGCTTAGGTGGGGGAAATCAGCCCCAGCATTTT. It encodes CASSLGGGNQPQHF.

This chain's CDR3 is CASSDLNSGGGQFF. CDR3 sequence (DNA): TGTGCCAGCAGTGACTTGAATAGCGGGGGCGGTCAGTTCTTC. The gene calls are TRBV6-4 and TRBJ2-1; TRBD2 aligns across 9 bases. Germline V gives CDR1 MRHNA, CDR2 SNTAGT. This CDR3 has 14 amino acids. With V trimmed by 1 base and J by 13 bases, 8 bases remained unmatched.

V usage is TRBV29-1 and J usage is TRBJ2-2, with 8 bases identical to TRBD1. Trimming at V came to 7 bases and at J to 4 bases, leaving 8 bases not matched to a gene. The CDR3 consists of 14 residues. The germline V gene encodes CDR1 SQVTM and CDR2 ANQGSEA. CDR3 nucleotides: TGCAGCGGGGCCGGGACAGGCGGCACCGGGGAGCTGTTTTTT. Amino acid sequence: CSGAGTGGTGELFF.

The chain has TRBV7-9 and TRBJ1-3, with a tentative D call TRBD1 (6 bases). Trimming took off 3 bases at V and 0 bases at J, with 18 bases between the two ends. CDR1 and CDR2 from the germline V gene are SEHNR and FQNEAQ (reference sequence). CDR3 length equals 18 residues. CDR3 loop: CASSFNIWDITSGNTIYF. The CDR3 bases are TGTGCCAGCAGCTTTAATATCTGGGACATAACCTCTGGAAACACCATATATTTT.

The chain has TRBV6-5 and TRBJ2-7, with no clear D. Germline CDR1 is MNHEY and CDR2 is SVGAGI. V shed 2 bases and J shed 3 bases, with 11 bases lying between them. The CDR3 loop spans 14 amino acids. CDR3 region: CASSYRGRIYEQYF. DNA of the CDR3: TGTGCCAGCAGTTACCGAGGACGGATCTACGAGCAGTACTTC.

The chain is built from TRBV29-1 and TRBJ2-5; possibly TRBD1 for D (5 bases). The J call may be mistaken, given a closer DNA end match to TRBJ2-7. The CDR3 extends over 11 amino acids. Looked up from germline, CDR1 is SQVTM and CDR2 is ANQGSEA. CDR3 sequence (DNA): TGCAGTGCCCTAGGGGTCTACGAGCAGTACTTC. Translated, it gives CSALGVYEQYF.

The CDR3, as DNA: TGTGCCAGCAGCTTAGTTACCGGGGTCACTGAAGCTTTCTTT. This gives the protein CASSLVTGVTEAFF. This sequence joins TRBV7-2 and TRBJ1-1; no clear D gene. Trimming left V 1 base short and J 4 bases short, with 10 bases between. The germline CDR1 and CDR2 sequences are SGHTA and FQGNSA. The CDR3 is made up of 14 amino acids.

The sample holds one count of this clone. For the CDR3, the DNA is TGTGCCAGTAGTATAGACATCAATACTGAAGCTTTCTTT. Protein product: CASSIDINTEAFF. The chain couples TRBV19 to TRBJ1-1, with D hard to call. Looked up from germline, CDR1 is LNHDA and CDR2 is SQIVND (reference sequence). The CDR3 extends over 13 amino acids. V shed 0 bases and J shed 5 bases, with 7 bases lying between them.

V gene TRBV7-7 combines with J gene TRBJ2-7; tentatively, D is TRBD2 (6 bases). CDR1 and CDR2 from the germline V gene are SSHAT and FNYEAQ (reference sequence). Trimming removed 5 bases from V and 3 bases from J, with 11 bases in between. The CDR3 consists of 13 residues. CDR3 protein: CASSRGLGYEQYF. CDR3 DNA: TGTGCCAGCAGCCGGGGACTGGGCTACGAGCAGTACTTC.

The rearrangement uses TRBV30 and TRBJ2-3; D remains ambiguous. The germline V gene encodes CDR1 GTSNPN and CDR2 SVGIG (reference sequence). The V end lost 4 bases, the J end lost 4 bases, and 15 bases lay between the germline ends. The CDR3 covers 14 residues. This CDR3 is CAWKPSCYPDTQYF. CDR3 DNA sequence: TGTGCCTGGAAACCGAGTTGTTACCCAGATACGCAGTATTTT.

This clone was counted once. This chain joins TRBV21-1 and TRBJ2-3; the table's TRBD2 call for D was not verified on the DNA. TRBV21-1 is noted as a pseudogene. This CDR3 spans 17 amino acids. CDR3 region: CASSKSAGSFSTDTQYF. The CDR3 DNA reads TGTGCCAGCAGCAAATCTGCGGGGTCGTTTAGCACAGATACGCAGTATTTT.

The chain joins TRBV5-8 to TRBJ1-6; TRBD1 matches 9 bases. V lost 5 bases, J lost 9 bases, and 6 bases stayed unmatched. Germline lookup yields CDR1 SGHTS and CDR2 YDEGEE. This CDR3 has 14 residues. DNA of the CDR3: TGTGCCAGCAGATCGGACAGGGGTCTTTCACCCCTCCACTTT. Translation gives CASRSDRGLSPLHF.

The genes are TRBV9 and TRBJ1-2; possibly TRBD1 for D (6 bases). The CDR3 runs 15 residues. Trimming left V 0 bases short and J 7 bases short, with 16 bases between. Germline assignment: CDR1 SGDLS and CDR2 YYNGEE. CDR3 DNA sequence: TGTGCCAGCAGCGTAGGTCCACAGGGTGTTTCTGGCTACACCTTC. This translates into CASSVGPQGVSGYTF.

This chain connects TRBV6-6 to TRBJ2-7; D gene uncertain. V gave up 7 bases and J gave up 3 bases, with 13 bases separating them. Germline V gene sequence: CDR1 MNHNY, CDR2 SVGAGI (reference sequence). This CDR3 contains 13 residues. The CDR3 sequence: CASNPTGDYEQYF. The CDR3 DNA sequence: TGTGCCAGCAACCCGACCGGTGACTACGAGCAGTACTTC.

The gene calls are TRBV6-1 and TRBJ2-7; the D gene is possibly TRBD2 (5 bases). The CDR3 sequence is 14 residues long. Germline lookup yields CDR1 MNHNS and CDR2 SASEGT. V dropped 8 bases and J dropped 6 bases, with 20 bases sitting between them. The CDR3 sequence is CASGFVRDSAEQYF. Written as DNA, the CDR3 is TGTGCCAGCGGTTTCGTCCGGGATTCGGCCGAGCAGTACTTC.

The V call is TRBV25-1, the J call TRBJ2-7; no clear D gene. This CDR3 spans 12 amino acids. V dropped 1 base and J dropped 8 bases, with 9 bases sitting between them. CDR1 and CDR2 (germline): MGHDK, SYGVNS. The CDR3 DNA sequence: TGTGCCAGCAGTGAATTAGGAGTAAAGCAGTACTTC. It encodes CASSELGVKQYF.